Following are 27 T cell receptor beta chains from one sample sequenced in a study of PD-1 and CTLA-4 blockade in melanoma. Generated by immunoSEQ multiplex PCR, the TCRdb table keeps only in-frame clones and is missing some. The sample has 30,000 to 35,000 clones, 91% seen once; the top ten hold roughly 8.6%. Sequenced material: CD8+ T cells from peripheral blood, taken from a patient given anti-PD-1 treatment. The origin of the receptors is a human donor with melanoma.

This clone was detected only once. V gene TRBV10-1 combines with J gene TRBJ2-1; D not resolved. Deletions cut 2 bases from V and 1 base from J, with 9 bases between. The V gene's germline CDR1 is WNHNN and CDR2 SYGVQD (reference sequence). This CDR3 has 15 residues. The CDR3 is CASSEDGGSYNEQFF. As DNA, the CDR3 is TGCGCCAGCAGTGAGGATGGCGGTTCCTACAATGAGCAGTTCTTC.

The rearrangement joins TRBV27 to TRBJ2-2; 7 bases map to TRBD1. The V segment lost 8 bases and the J segment 7 bases; nucleotides outside the gene matches: 7. The germline gives CDR1 MNHEY, CDR2 SMNVEV (reference sequence). This CDR3 region has 13 residues. The CDR3 region is CASQNRGGGELFF. Written as DNA, the CDR3 is TGTGCCAGCCAAAACAGGGGCGGCGGGGAGCTGTTTTTT.

This rearrangement joins TRBV6-5 to TRBJ1-1; D ambiguous. The CDR3 totals 14 residues. Germline V gives CDR1 MNHEY, CDR2 SVGAGI. V lost 4 bases and J 5 bases, leaving 14 bases between the germline ends. This chain's CDR3 is CASSSGIGWTEAFF. In DNA, the CDR3 is TGTGCCAGCAGTTCGGGGATCGGTTGGACTGAAGCTTTCTTT.

This chain uses TRBV5-1 with TRBJ2-7, with a tentative D call TRBD2 (5 bases). The CDR3 is made up of 13 amino acids. Trimming took off 4 bases at V and 3 bases at J, with 11 bases between the two ends. Germline CDR1 and CDR2: SGHRS and YFSETQ. The DNA for the CDR3 is TGCGCCAGCAGCCCCGGACTCAACTACGAGCAGTACTTC. This gives the protein CASSPGLNYEQYF. The variable domain in full, completed from reference TRBV5-1 and TRBJ2-7, reads KAGVTQTPRYLIKTRGQQVTLSCSPISGHRSVSWYQQTPGQGLQFLFEYFSETQRNKGNFPGRFSGRQFSNSRSEMNVSTLELGDSALYLCASSPGLNYEQYFGPGTRLTVT.

The chain links TRBV19 to TRBJ2-3; D is possibly TRBD2 (6 bases). V shed 6 bases and J shed 5 bases, with 12 bases lying between them. Per the germline V gene, CDR1 is LNHDA and CDR2 is SQIVND (reference sequence). CDR3 size: 13 residues. The CDR3, as DNA: TGTGCCAGTAGCCCAAGGAGGGAAGATACGCAGTATTTT. This translates into CASSPRREDTQYF.

The rearrangement uses TRBV3-1 (or the pseudogene TRBV3-2) and TRBJ2-2; 11 nucleotides line up with TRBD2. The CDR3 spans 17 residues. V was clipped by 2 bases and J by 2 bases; unmatched bases: 4. Per the germline V gene, CDR1 is LGHDT and CDR2 is YNNKEL (reference sequence). The CDR3 DNA follows: TGTGCCAGCAGCCAAATTAGCGGGAGGGCCAACACCGGGGAGCTGTTTTTT. Encoded protein: CASSQISGRANTGELFF.

J is TRBJ2-2 and V is TRBV11-2, with TRBD1 matching 9 bases. Trimming removed 5 bases from V and 2 bases from J; junction bases left unmatched: 3. Germline lookup yields CDR1 SGHAT and CDR2 FQNNGV. CDR3 length equals 15 residues. For the CDR3, the DNA is TGTGCCAGCAGCGACAGGGGGAGAAACACCGGGGAGCTGTTTTTT. Protein product: CASSDRGRNTGELFF.

J is TRBJ2-7 and V is TRBV7-2; D perhaps matches TRBD2 (6 bases). Germline lookup yields CDR1 SGHTA and CDR2 FQGNSA. V was cut by 5 bases and J by 0 bases, with 14 bases left in between. CDR3 length: 15 residues. The CDR3 nucleotides are TGTGCCAGCAGCCCCGGGACTCAAAGCTCCTACGAGCAGTACTTC. Amino acid sequence: CASSPGTQSSYEQYF.

The rearrangement joins TRBV7-8 to TRBJ1-2; D unclear. V lost 5 bases and J 8 bases, leaving 18 bases between the germline ends. This CDR3 comprises 14 residues. Germline assignment: CDR1 SGHVS and CDR2 FQNEAQ. The CDR3: CASSTDTGLRGYTF. As DNA, the CDR3 is TGTGCCAGCAGCACAGACACCGGCCTGAGGGGCTACACCTTC. The full variable domain, in which reference TRBV7-8 and TRBJ1-2 provide the parts outside the CDR3, is GAGVSQSPRYKVAKRGQDVALRCDPISGHVSLFWYQQALGQGPEFLTYFQNEAQLDKSGLPSDRFFAERPEGSVSTLKIQRTQQEDSAVYLCASSTDTGLRGYTFGSGTRLTVV.

This clone was found once. The chain couples TRBV12-3 or TRBV12-4 to TRBJ1-2, with a possible D match to TRBD1 (5 bases). The V and J ends lost 2 bases and 13 bases respectively, with 11 bases between them. The CDR3 sequence is 11 residues long. The CDR3 DNA follows: TGTGCCAGCAGTTTAAACAGGTGGAGCACCTTC. Translation gives CASSLNRWSTF.

Remarks on this clone: At one end the junction does not follow the germline gene, possibly because of a read error. J is TRBJ2-2 and V is TRBV5-1; 11 bases fit TRBD1. Per germline, CDR1 SGHRS and CDR2 YFSETQ. The CDR3 runs to 15 residues. CDR3 sequence (DNA): TGCGCCAGCACCTTGGGGACAGGGGGTACCGGGGAGCTGTTTTTT. Translation: CASTLGTGGTGELFF. Filled out from reference TRBV5-1 and TRBJ2-2, the complete variable domain reads KAGVTQTPRYLIKTRGQQVTLSCSPISGHRSVSWYQQTPGQGLQFLFEYFSETQRNKGNFPGRFSGRQFSNSRSEMNVSTLELGDSALYLCASTLGTGGTGELFFGEGSRLTVL.

This clone appeared a single time. The chain uses TRBV27 and TRBJ1-2; 11 nucleotides align to TRBD1. This CDR3 has 15 amino acids. V dropped 2 bases and J dropped 3; count of bases not matched to a gene: 2. CDR1 is MNHEY and CDR2 is SMNVEV in the germline V gene (reference sequence). The CDR3 reads CASSLRTGGDYGYTF. The CDR3 bases are TGTGCCAGCAGTTTACGGACAGGGGGCGACTATGGCTACACCTTC.

V is TRBV2 and J is TRBJ2-1; 14 positions agree with TRBD2. With V trimmed by 6 bases and J by 5 bases, 6 bases remained unmatched. CDR1 is SNHLY, CDR2 FYNNEI, per germline. The CDR3 spans 16 residues. DNA of the CDR3: TGTGCCAGCAGCGCGGGACTAGCGGGAGAAGACAATGAGCAGTTCTTC. It codes for CASSAGLAGEDNEQFF.

This rearrangement joins TRBV9 to TRBJ2-1, with 9 bases that match TRBD2. Per germline, CDR1 SGDLS and CDR2 YYNGEE. V lost 4 bases to trimming and J lost 0 bases; unmatched junction nucleotides: 2. The CDR3 contains 15 residues. CDR3 nucleotide sequence: TGTGCCAGCAGCTCTAGCGGGACCTCCTACAATGAGCAGTTCTTC. It yields the protein CASSSSGTSYNEQFF.

The J gene is TRBJ2-7, the V gene TRBV5-1, with TRBD2 matching 9 bases. CDR3 length: 14 amino acids. CDR1 is SGHRS, CDR2 YFSETQ, per germline. V shed 0 bases and J 5 bases; nucleotides not matched to a gene: 3. The CDR3 protein is CASSLAAGGNEQYF. Here the CDR3 DNA reads TGCGCCAGCAGCTTGGCCGCGGGGGGGAACGAGCAGTACTTC.

The chain joins TRBV2 to TRBJ2-3; TRBD2 matches 8 bases. Germline V gene sequence: CDR1 SNHLY, CDR2 FYNNEI. CDR3 length equals 17 residues. V dropped 7 bases and J dropped 0; count of bases not matched to a gene: 12. The CDR3 protein is CASTTGPSGSSTDTQYF. For the CDR3, the DNA is TGTGCCAGCACAACGGGACCCAGCGGGAGTAGCACAGATACGCAGTATTTT. Complete variable domain (other parts from reference TRBV2 and TRBJ2-3): EPEVTQTPSHQVTQMGQEVILRCVPISNHLYFYWYRQILGQKVEFLVSFYNNEISEKSEIFDDQFSVERPDGSNFTLKIRSTKLEDSAMYFCASTTGPSGSSTDTQYFGPGTRLTVL.

This clone showed up just once. The chain employs TRBV6-5 and TRBJ2-5; no reliable D call. Germline V gene sequence: CDR1 MNHEY, CDR2 SVGAGI. The V gene lost 0 bases and the J gene lost 5 bases, with 7 bases spanning the gap. CDR3 size: 13 residues. The CDR3 region is CASSYSELETQYF. The CDR3, as DNA: TGTGCCAGCAGTTACTCGGAGCTCGAGACCCAGTACTTC.

The V call is TRBV7-9, the J call TRBJ2-5, with D tentatively TRBD1 (5 bases). The CDR3 length is 14 residues. The V and J ends lost 5 bases and 0 bases respectively, with 10 bases between them. The germline V gene has CDR1 SEHNR and CDR2 FQNEAQ (reference sequence). The CDR3 spells CASSHPTDQETQYF. The CDR3 DNA is TGTGCCAGCAGCCACCCGACAGACCAAGAGACCCAGTACTTC.

The chain is built from TRBV7-9 and TRBJ2-7, with 9 positions matching TRBD1. The CDR3 has 17 amino acids. CDR1 SEHNR and CDR2 FQNEAQ come from the germline V gene (reference sequence). V lost 6 bases and J lost 3; bases outside the gene matches: 15. CDR3 DNA sequence: TGTGCCAGCAGTTTAAATTTACCGGGACAGGGCCTCTACGAGCAGTACTTC. This gives the protein CASSLNLPGQGLYEQYF.

The chain carries TRBV27 and TRBJ2-3; the D is unclear. Germline V gene sequence: CDR1 MNHEY, CDR2 SMNVEV (reference sequence). This CDR3 is built from 14 residues. V lost 5 bases and J 2 bases, leaving 11 bases between the germline ends. CDR3: CASSPRLSTDTQYF. For the CDR3, the DNA is TGTGCCAGCAGTCCCCGACTTTCCACAGATACGCAGTATTTT.

This clone was recorded a few times. The chain couples TRBV7-9 to TRBJ2-7; 9 bases agree with TRBD1. Germline V lookup: CDR1 SEHNR, CDR2 FQNEAQ (reference sequence). CDR3 length equals 16 residues. J gave up 3 bases and V 2 bases, and 8 bases lay outside the gene matches. The DNA of the CDR3 is TGTGCCAGCAGCTTACTTCCGGGACAGGGATTCTACGAGCAGTACTTC. This translates into CASSLLPGQGFYEQYF.

This clone was counted only a few times. This rearrangement joins TRBV7-9 to TRBJ2-7; weak D call: TRBD2 (5 bases). This CDR3 has 14 residues. Between the trimmed V and J ends, which lost 1 base and 6 bases, there was a span of 13 bases. Per germline, CDR1 SEHNR and CDR2 FQNEAQ (reference sequence). CDR3 amino acids: CASSLGAGGGEQYF. The CDR3 DNA reads as TGTGCCAGCAGCTTAGGGGCAGGCGGAGGCGAGCAGTACTTC.

The V gene is TRBV5-4, the J gene TRBJ1-2; D remains ambiguous. The length of the CDR3 is 15 residues. Germline assignment: CDR1 SGHNT and CDR2 YYREEE (reference sequence). V gave up 4 bases and J gave up 7 bases, with 20 bases separating them. CDR3 amino acids: CASSLGDLQPSGYTF. CDR3 in DNA: TGTGCCAGCAGCCTCGGAGACCTCCAACCATCTGGCTACACCTTC.

The chain joins TRBV10-1 to TRBJ1-2; tentative D call: TRBD1 (5 bases). Deletions cut 3 bases from V and 4 bases from J, with 18 bases between. Germline lookup yields CDR1 WNHNN and CDR2 SYGVQD (reference sequence). CDR3 length equals 16 residues. The CDR3 region is CASSDLDIGATYGYTF. The CDR3 DNA sequence: TGCGCCAGCAGTGACCTCGACATCGGGGCGACCTATGGCTACACCTTC.

Only one count was recorded for this clone. The J gene is TRBJ1-1, the V gene TRBV30; 7 nucleotides match TRBD1. Trimming took 0 bases from V and 1 from J; bases not matched to a gene: 8. CDR3 length: 16 residues. Germline V lookup: CDR1 GTSNPN, CDR2 SVGIG (reference sequence). The CDR3 region is CAWSVGFDRANTEAFF. The CDR3 DNA reads TGTGCCTGGAGTGTAGGGTTCGACAGGGCGAACACTGAAGCTTTCTTT.

In this sample, this clone turned up once. V and J are TRBV12-3 or TRBV12-4 and TRBJ1-1; D is possibly TRBD1 (6 bases). CDR3 length: 13 residues. Trimming took off 6 bases at V and 3 bases at J, with 11 bases between the two ends. CDR3 coding DNA: TGTGCCAGCAGCCTTGGGGGGCACACTGAAGCTTTCTTT. Protein: CASSLGGHTEAFF.

This clone was seen only a few times. J is TRBJ2-2 and V is TRBV6-4, with no clear D. Between the trimmed V and J ends, which lost 3 bases and 5 bases, there was a span of 7 bases. The CDR3 loop spans 13 amino acids. CDR1 is MRHNA and CDR2 is SNTAGT in the germline V gene. The CDR3 coding sequence is TGTGCCAGCAGTGATTCGGAAACCGGGGAGCTGTTTTTT. Translating gives CASSDSETGELFF.